These 13 T cell receptor beta chains came from one sample sequenced in a study of blood T cell repertoires in COVID-19. Clones were read by immunoSEQ multiplex PCR, and TCRdb kept only the in-frame ones, dropping some. The sample holds 190,000 or so clones, 85% to 95% seen once. The specimen was peripheral blood. These receptors originate from a man younger than 40 with COVID-19, enrolled during active disease.

This clone was seen a single time. The chain is built from TRBV20-1 and TRBJ2-2; D is undetermined. The germline gives CDR1 DFQATT, CDR2 SNEGSKA (reference sequence). The CDR3 length is 14 residues. V lost 3 bases and J 0 bases, leaving 8 bases between the germline ends. CDR3 sequence (DNA): TGCAGTGCTAGTCGGTTCGCGAACACCGGGGAGCTGTTTTTT. Encoded protein: CSASRFANTGELFF.

The J gene is TRBJ2-3, the V gene TRBV9; TRBD2 aligns across 7 bases. The CDR3 consists of 16 residues. Trimming removed 0 bases from V and 2 bases from J; junction bases left unmatched: 6. The germline V gene encodes CDR1 SGDLS and CDR2 YYNGEE. The CDR3 here is CASSVGGTILTDTQYF. CDR3 bases: TGTGCCAGCAGCGTAGGGGGGACTATCCTCACAGATACGCAGTATTTT. Variable domain in full (rest from reference TRBV9 and TRBJ2-3): DSGVTQTPKHLITATGQRVTLRCSPRSGDLSVYWYQQSLDQGLQFLIQYYNGEERAKGNILERFSAQQFPDLHSELNLSSLELGDSALYFCASSVGGTILTDTQYFGPGTRLTVL.

V gene TRBV15 combines with J gene TRBJ2-7; 7 positions agree with TRBD2. CDR1 is LNHNV, CDR2 YYDKDF, per germline (reference sequence). CDR3 length equals 18 residues. Trimming took 1 base from V and 6 from J; bases not matched to a gene: 18. DNA of the CDR3: TGTGCCACCAGCAGAGTACAGGTTGAGCGGGGTCTTAAAGTCGAGCAGTACTTC. This sequence encodes CATSRVQVERGLKVEQYF.

The chain uses TRBV6-6 and TRBJ1-1; 10 bases are shared with TRBD1. The ends lost 4 bases at V and 1 base at J; junction bases unmatched: 3. The CDR3 loop spans 15 amino acids. The V gene's germline CDR1 is MNHNY and CDR2 SVGAGI (reference sequence). The CDR3 protein is CASSSGQGGNTEAFF. In DNA, the CDR3 is TGTGCCAGCAGTTCCGGACAGGGGGGGAACACTGAAGCTTTCTTT.

The chain combines TRBV5-6 with TRBJ1-1; possible D gene TRBD1, 5 bases. Germline-derived CDR1 and CDR2 are SGHDT and YYEEEE. This CDR3 comprises 12 residues. Deletions cut 0 bases from V and 7 bases from J, with 7 bases between. CDR3 sequence (DNA): TGTGCCAGCAGCTTGGCACAGGATGAAGCTTTCTTT. Translation gives CASSLAQDEAFF.

The gene calls are TRBV9 and TRBJ1-1; D perhaps matches TRBD1 (6 bases). The germline V gene encodes CDR1 SGDLS and CDR2 YYNGEE. V was clipped by 4 bases and J by 0 bases, with 16 bases between them. CDR3 length equals 16 residues. The DNA for the CDR3 is TGTGCCAGCAGCCCTCATTCGACAGGTATGAACACTGAAGCTTTCTTT. Its translation is CASSPHSTGMNTEAFF.

The chain recombines TRBV9 with TRBJ2-5; D is possibly TRBD2 (6 bases). Trimming removed 3 bases at V and 5 bases at J, with 14 bases between. Germline CDR1 reads SGDLS; CDR2 reads YYNGEE. The CDR3 totals 14 residues. The CDR3 protein is CASSAVAGFETQYF. CDR3 coding DNA: TGTGCCAGCAGCGCGGTTGCGGGGTTTGAGACCCAGTACTTC.

This chain connects TRBV14 to TRBJ1-3; D is perhaps TRBD1 (6 bases). The CDR3 totals 17 residues. V gave up 4 bases and J gave up 2 bases, with 18 bases separating them. Germline loops: CDR1 SGHDN, CDR2 FVKESK. The CDR3 region is CASSPVGRGSPGNTIYF. The CDR3 DNA is TGTGCCAGCAGCCCCGTCGGCAGGGGATCCCCTGGAAACACCATATATTTT.

This clone has just one count. The chain is built from TRBV5-1 and TRBJ1-2; 7 bases are a match to TRBD1. CDR3 size: 13 residues. In germline, CDR1 is SGHRS, CDR2 YFSETQ. V lost 4 bases, J lost 7 bases, and 7 bases stayed unmatched. The CDR3 DNA follows: TGCGCCAGCAGCCCCACAGGGGAGGCTGGCTACACCTTC. The encoded protein is CASSPTGEAGYTF.

The V gene is TRBV5-1, the J gene TRBJ1-1; no clear D. Trimming removed 1 base at V and 1 base at J, with 5 bases between. The V gene's germline CDR1 is SGHRS and CDR2 YFSETQ. CDR3 length equals 13 residues. Here the CDR3 reads CASSLLANTEAFF. The CDR3 nucleotides are TGCGCCAGCAGCTTGCTGGCGAACACTGAAGCTTTCTTT. Combining the CDR3 with reference TRBV5-1 and TRBJ1-1 gives the whole variable domain KAGVTQTPRYLIKTRGQQVTLSCSPISGHRSVSWYQQTPGQGLQFLFEYFSETQRNKGNFPGRFSGRQFSNSRSEMNVSTLELGDSALYLCASSLLANTEAFFGQGTRLTVV.

The chain uses TRBV5-1 and TRBJ2-1; 8 bases match TRBD2. V shed 2 bases, J shed 3 bases, and the junction held 4 bases outside the gene matches. This CDR3 comprises 15 residues. Germline V gene sequence: CDR1 SGHRS, CDR2 YFSETQ. The CDR3: CASSLAGANYNEQFF. As DNA, the CDR3 is TGCGCCAGCAGCTTAGCGGGGGCCAACTACAATGAGCAGTTCTTC.

This chain connects TRBV2 to TRBJ2-7, with 7 positions matching TRBD2. The V segment lost 8 bases and the J segment 3 bases; nucleotides outside the gene matches: 7. There are 13 residues in the CDR3. The germline V gene encodes CDR1 SNHLY and CDR2 FYNNEI. The CDR3 spells CASDGGGNYEQYF. In nucleotides, the CDR3 is TGTGCCAGCGATGGCGGGGGTAACTACGAGCAGTACTTC.

The chain links TRBV7-9 to TRBJ2-7; TRBD1 agrees at 7 bases. V shed 3 bases, J shed 0 bases, and the junction held 11 bases outside the gene matches. The CDR3 spans 17 residues. Germline loops: CDR1 SEHNR, CDR2 FQNEAQ (reference sequence). The CDR3 reads CASSFEIGGLISYEQYF. CDR3 in DNA: TGTGCCAGCAGCTTTGAGATAGGGGGCCTAATCTCCTACGAGCAGTACTTC.